A single sample is the source of the 32 T cell receptor beta chains below, sequenced in a study of radiotherapy plus CTLA-4 blockade in lung cancer. Only in-frame clones appear in the TCRdb table, and some are missing; sequencing was by immunoSEQ multiplex PCR. Of 75,000 to 100,000 clones detected, roughly four fifths appear once; the ten largest clones hold 3% to 3.5%. The sample consisted of peripheral blood, taken from a patient treated with radiotherapy plus ipilimumab. The receptors were sampled from a human donor with non-small cell lung cancer who had a partial response to radiotherapy plus ipilimumab.

This clone appeared a few times. This sequence joins TRBV19 and TRBJ2-7; TRBD1 agrees at 7 bases. Germline V gene sequence: CDR1 LNHDA, CDR2 SQIVND (reference sequence). There are 13 residues in the CDR3. Trimming cost V 5 bases and J 7 bases; bases outside gene matches: 8. As DNA, the CDR3 is TGTGCCAGTAGTGGTTCCAGGGGGAATGAGCAGTACTTC. Translated, it gives CASSGSRGNEQYF. The variable domain in full, with the rest retrieved from reference TRBV19 and TRBJ2-7, is DGGITQSPKYLFRKEGQNVTLSCEQNLNHDAMYWYRQDPGQGLRLIYYSQIVNDFQKGDIAEGYSVSREKKESFPLTVTSAQKNPTAFYLCASSGSRGNEQYFGPGTRLTVT.

The chain joins TRBV19 to TRBJ2-7; possibly TRBD2 for D (5 bases). This CDR3 comprises 14 residues. Germline values: CDR1 LNHDA, CDR2 SQIVND (reference sequence). The V end lost 3 bases, the J end lost 6 bases, and 15 bases lay between the germline ends. In DNA, the CDR3 is TGTGCCAGTAGTATTTGGGGAGTGGGAGCCGAGCAGTACTTC. It codes for CASSIWGVGAEQYF.

This clone turned up a few times. The V call is TRBV7-9, the J call TRBJ1-1; the D is unclear. Per germline, CDR1 SEHNR and CDR2 FQNEAQ (reference sequence). V dropped 5 bases and J dropped 6 bases, with 10 bases sitting between them. The CDR3 totals 12 residues. The CDR3 DNA reads as TGTGCCAGCAGCGCCAATGAGGCTGAAGCTTTCTTT. It translates to CASSANEAEAFF. Combining the CDR3 with reference TRBV7-9 and TRBJ1-1 gives the whole variable domain DTGVSQNPRHKITKRGQNVTFRCDPISEHNRLYWYRQTLGQGPEFLTYFQNEAQLEKSRLLSDRFSAERPKGSFSTLEIQRTEQGDSAMYLCASSANEAEAFFGQGTRLTVV.

V gene TRBV7-9 combines with J gene TRBJ2-5; TRBD2 aligns across 7 bases. Per germline, CDR1 SEHNR and CDR2 FQNEAQ (reference sequence). Losses at the gene ends were 5 bases for V and 2 bases for J; bases not matched to a gene: 8. CDR3 size: 15 residues. The CDR3 DNA reads as TGTGCCAGCAGCCTCCTTGGACTAGGACAAGAGACCCAGTACTTC. It specifies CASSLLGLGQETQYF.

The chain links TRBV6-6 to TRBJ1-1; 8 bases line up with TRBD1. V dropped 2 bases and J dropped 4; count of bases not matched to a gene: 9. The CDR3 sequence is 16 residues long. Germline V CDR1 and CDR2: MNHNY, SVGAGI (reference sequence). As DNA, the CDR3 is TGTGCCAGCAGTTACGGACAGGGTTCGATGTCCACTGAAGCTTTCTTT. Translating gives CASSYGQGSMSTEAFF.

Many counts were recorded for this clone. CDR3 coding DNA: TGTGCCAGCAGTACCTCGAGCGGGAGCTTTTACGAGCAGTACTTC. It codes for CASSTSSGSFYEQYF. This chain joins TRBV6-5 and TRBJ2-7, with TRBD2 identical over 8 bases. The V and J ends lost 5 bases and 4 bases, in that order; junction bases with no gene match: 10. This CDR3 is built from 15 residues. The germline V gene encodes CDR1 MNHEY and CDR2 SVGAGI.

The chain is built from TRBV7-2 and TRBJ2-7; D perhaps matches TRBD2 (5 bases). Trimming shortened V by 0 bases and J by 6 bases, and 9 bases separated the two germline ends. This CDR3 contains 13 residues. CDR1 and CDR2 from the germline V gene are SGHTA and FQGNSA. Here the CDR3 DNA reads TGTGCCAGCAGCTTAGCGGCGGCGGGCGAGCAGTACTTC. Translated: CASSLAAAGEQYF.

The genes are TRBV9 and TRBJ1-1; a possible D gene is TRBD1 (5 bases). V lost 3 bases to trimming and J lost 0 bases, with 6 bases between them. CDR1 is SGDLS, CDR2 YYNGEE, per germline. The CDR3 is 13 amino acids. CDR3 sequence reads: CASSEDMNTEAFF. CDR3 nucleotide sequence: TGTGCCAGCAGCGAGGACATGAACACTGAAGCTTTCTTT.

This chain uses TRBV18 with TRBJ1-2; 7 bases are shared with TRBD1. The CDR3 consists of 14 residues. Germline CDR1 KGHSH, CDR2 LQKENI. Losses at the gene ends were 3 bases for V and 7 bases for J; bases not matched to a gene: 8. The CDR3 sequence: CASSPTDRVSGYTF. The CDR3 region has the DNA TGTGCCAGCTCACCTACCGACAGGGTGAGTGGCTACACCTTC.

This chain links TRBV19 with TRBJ2-5, with 12 bases matching TRBD2. Losses at the gene ends were 1 base for V and 1 base for J; bases not matched to a gene: 4. The V gene's germline CDR1 is LNHDA and CDR2 SQIVND (reference sequence). The CDR3 is 17 amino acids. The CDR3, as DNA: TGTGCCAGTAGTATAGGACTAGCGGGAGAATTCCAAGAGACCCAGTACTTC. This sequence encodes CASSIGLAGEFQETQYF. The entire variable domain, with the rest obtained from reference TRBV19 and TRBJ2-5, is as follows: DGGITQSPKYLFRKEGQNVTLSCEQNLNHDAMYWYRQDPGQGLRLIYYSQIVNDFQKGDIAEGYSVSREKKESFPLTVTSAQKNPTAFYLCASSIGLAGEFQETQYFGPGTRLLVL.

The chain recombines TRBV30 with TRBJ2-1; tentatively, D is TRBD2 (6 bases). CDR1 is GTSNPN, CDR2 SVGIG, per germline (reference sequence). V was shortened by 3 bases and J by 8 bases, with 17 bases between the two germline ends. There are 14 residues in the CDR3. DNA for the CDR3: TGTGCCTGGAGAGGAGCCGGGAGTAGGTATGAGCAGTTCTTC. Translating gives CAWRGAGSRYEQFF.

The chain combines TRBV9 with TRBJ2-2; unclear D gene. Deletions cut 0 bases from V and 2 bases from J, with 5 bases between. Germline values: CDR1 SGDLS, CDR2 YYNGEE. This CDR3 region has 14 residues. In DNA form, the CDR3 reads TGTGCCAGCAGCGTAGGGCCTAACACCGGGGAGCTGTTTTTT. Translated: CASSVGPNTGELFF.

V usage is TRBV30 and J usage is TRBJ2-2; tentative D call: TRBD2 (6 bases). This CDR3 comprises 15 residues. Germline V gene lookup returns CDR1 GTSNPN and CDR2 SVGIG (reference sequence). Trimming pared 2 bases from V and 2 bases from J, leaving 12 bases between. CDR3 residues: CAWSLGGLNTGELFF. CDR3 coding DNA: TGTGCCTGGAGTCTGGGAGGCCTAAACACCGGGGAGCTGTTTTTT.

This clone is a singleton in its sample. The J gene is TRBJ2-3, the V gene TRBV5-1, with 14 bases lining up with TRBD2. The junction had 4 bases not matched to a gene; V was cut back by 3 bases and J by 1 base. Germline V gene sequence: CDR1 SGHRS, CDR2 YFSETQ. The CDR3 consists of 17 residues. The CDR3 here is CASSSGLAGGGTDTQYF. As DNA, the CDR3 is TGCGCCAGCAGCTCCGGACTAGCGGGAGGAGGCACAGATACGCAGTATTTT.

This chain uses TRBV18 with TRBJ2-7; possibly TRBD1 for D (5 bases). There are 14 residues in the CDR3. V was clipped by 4 bases and J by 2 bases, with 12 bases between them. Germline V gene sequence: CDR1 KGHSH, CDR2 LQKENI. This CDR3 reads CASSRAETAYEQYF. As DNA, the CDR3 is TGTGCCAGCTCACGAGCCGAGACAGCCTACGAGCAGTACTTC.

The rearrangement uses TRBV7-9 and TRBJ2-3, with TRBD2 matching over 8 bases. CDR3 length: 16 amino acids. The ends lost 0 bases at V and 4 bases at J; junction bases unmatched: 6. Germline V gives CDR1 SEHNR, CDR2 FQNEAQ (reference sequence). CDR3 coding DNA: TGTGCCAGCAGCTTAGCGGCAGCGGGGGCCCCAGATACGCAGTATTTT. Amino acid sequence: CASSLAAAGAPDTQYF.

This clone has only a few counts. The chain joins TRBV30 to TRBJ1-1; no firm D call. The CDR3 is 15 amino acids. V lost 3 bases to trimming and J lost 0 bases, with 14 bases between them. Germline CDR1 is GTSNPN and CDR2 is SVGIG (reference sequence). The CDR3 region is CAWRNIQLMNTEAFF. Here the CDR3 DNA reads TGTGCCTGGAGAAACATTCAGTTAATGAACACTGAAGCTTTCTTT.

The chain employs TRBV19 and TRBJ2-5; TRBD2 aligns across 13 bases. Per germline, CDR1 LNHDA and CDR2 SQIVND (reference sequence). This CDR3 contains 15 residues. The V and J ends lost 5 bases and 5 bases, in that order; junction bases with no gene match: 5. The DNA for the CDR3 is TGTGCCAGTAGTGTACGACTAGCGGGAGGCGAGACCCAGTACTTC. Translated, it gives CASSVRLAGGETQYF. The complete variable domain, with remaining parts taken from reference TRBV19 and TRBJ2-5, reads DGGITQSPKYLFRKEGQNVTLSCEQNLNHDAMYWYRQDPGQGLRLIYYSQIVNDFQKGDIAEGYSVSREKKESFPLTVTSAQKNPTAFYLCASSVRLAGGETQYFGPGTRLLVL.

This clone was found once. The chain is built from TRBV5-1 and TRBJ2-6; 7 bases map to TRBD2. CDR1 and CDR2 (germline): SGHRS, YFSETQ. V was pared by 7 bases and J by 4 bases, with 8 bases of the junction left unmatched. The length of the CDR3 is 15 residues. The DNA for the CDR3 is TGCGCCAGCTCTTCGGGGGGTACGGGGGCCAACGTCCTGACTTTC. This translates into CASSSGGTGANVLTF. Combining the CDR3 with reference TRBV5-1 and TRBJ2-6 gives the whole variable domain KAGVTQTPRYLIKTRGQQVTLSCSPISGHRSVSWYQQTPGQGLQFLFEYFSETQRNKGNFPGRFSGRQFSNSRSEMNVSTLELGDSALYLCASSSGGTGANVLTFGAGSRLTVL.

V usage is TRBV6-4 and J usage is TRBJ2-1; no firm D call. The germline V and J ends were trimmed by 2 bases and 0 bases, with 14 bases remaining between them. Germline CDR1 is MRHNA and CDR2 is SNTAGT. The CDR3 totals 17 residues. The CDR3 loop is CASSDEGTTGSYNEQFF. CDR3 sequence (DNA): TGTGCCAGCAGTGACGAAGGCACCACGGGCTCCTACAATGAGCAGTTCTTC.

This chain links TRBV27 with TRBJ2-7, with TRBD2 matching over 10 bases. Trimming took 7 bases from V and 0 from J; bases not matched to a gene: 15. CDR3 size: 18 residues. The germline gives CDR1 MNHEY, CDR2 SMNVEV (reference sequence). CDR3 in amino acids: CASTSRGTSASSSYEQYF. Written as DNA, the CDR3 is TGTGCCAGCACCTCTAGGGGGACTAGCGCTTCGAGCTCCTACGAGCAGTACTTC.

This chain joins TRBV27 and TRBJ2-5; 15 bases align to TRBD2. The ends lost 4 bases at V and 0 bases at J; junction bases unmatched: 6. This CDR3 is 18 amino acids long. Germline V gene data show CDR1 as MNHEY and CDR2 as SMNVEV (reference sequence). CDR3 nucleotide sequence: TGTGCCAGCAGTTCCGGACTAGCGGGAGGGTGGTACCAAGAGACCCAGTACTTC. Residues: CASSSGLAGGWYQETQYF.

This clone was found a few times. V usage is TRBV6-6 and J usage is TRBJ2-7, with a tentative D call TRBD2 (7 bases). The germline V gene encodes CDR1 MNHNY and CDR2 SVGAGI (reference sequence). The CDR3 spans 13 residues. V lost 10 bases, J lost 0 bases, and 13 bases lay in between. CDR3 nucleotide sequence: TGTGCCACCTTCGGGGGGCCCTCCTACGAGCAGTACTTC. Residues: CATFGGPSYEQYF.

The rearrangement joins TRBV27 to TRBJ1-1, with 11 bases fitting TRBD1. The CDR3 length is 15 residues. The V segment lost 5 bases and the J segment 7 bases; nucleotides outside the gene matches: 9. CDR1 is MNHEY and CDR2 is SMNVEV in the germline V gene (reference sequence). CDR3: CASSTTGTGGREAFF. The CDR3 DNA reads TGTGCCAGCAGTACGACCGGGACAGGGGGACGTGAAGCTTTCTTT.

In this sample, this clone turned up once. This chain joins TRBV2 and TRBJ2-1; D unclear. Trimming took 2 bases from V and 4 from J, leaving 6 bases between them. Germline CDR1 reads SNHLY; CDR2 reads FYNNEI. This CDR3 has 13 amino acids. CDR3 residues: CASSELLYNEQFF. The CDR3 nucleotides are TGTGCCAGCAGTGAATTACTTTACAATGAGCAGTTCTTC.

About this clone itself: The junction differs from germline at one of its ends, possibly a read error. Other nucleotide sequences in the sample specify the same CDR3. This chain joins TRBV10-3 and TRBJ1-3; D possibly corresponds to TRBD1 (6 bases). This CDR3 is 19 amino acids long. Germline-derived CDR1 and CDR2 are ENHRY and SYGVKD. This CDR3 reads CAISEFSDRTYVSGNTIYF. CDR3 nucleotides: TGTGCCATCAGTGAGTTCTCGGACAGAACCTATGTTTCTGGAAACACCATATACTTT.

The chain is built from TRBV30 and TRBJ2-7; 7 nucleotides line up with TRBD1. The CDR3 extends over 13 amino acids. J lost 6 bases, V lost 3 bases, and 8 bases had no gene match. The germline V gene encodes CDR1 GTSNPN and CDR2 SVGIG (reference sequence). In nucleotides, the CDR3 is TGTGCCTGGAGGCTCACAGGGGTTGGCGAGCAGTACTTC. It codes for CAWRLTGVGEQYF.

The gene calls are TRBV27 and TRBJ2-7, with 7 bases identical to TRBD2. With V trimmed by 10 bases and J by 3 bases, 9 bases remained unmatched. Germline loops: CDR1 MNHEY, CDR2 SMNVEV (reference sequence). The CDR3 has 13 amino acids. CDR3 in DNA: TGTGCCAAATCCCAGCGGGGAAACTACGAGCAGTACTTC. Encoded protein: CAKSQRGNYEQYF.

By proportion, this clone is medium-sized (0.01 to 0.1%). The chain combines TRBV30 with TRBJ2-1, with D possibly matching TRBD2 (6 bases). The germline CDR1 and CDR2 sequences are GTSNPN and SVGIG (reference sequence). Trimming pared 3 bases from V and 6 bases from J, leaving 24 bases between. The CDR3 spans 17 residues. The CDR3 spells CAWRTSWYGSSPNEQFF. The CDR3 DNA follows: TGTGCCTGGAGGACCTCTTGGTACGGGAGCTCGCCCAATGAGCAGTTCTTC.

This clone has just a few counts. The chain couples TRBV2 to TRBJ2-7, with 8 bases lining up with TRBD2. CDR3 size: 13 residues. Germline V gene sequence: CDR1 SNHLY, CDR2 FYNNEI. The CDR3, as DNA: TGTGCCAGCAGTGTATTATATCGGGAGGGGCGTTTTGTC. Protein product: CASSVLYREGRFV.

This clone occurred once. The genes are TRBV6-1 and TRBJ2-7, with 9 positions matching TRBD2. The germline V gene has CDR1 MNHNS and CDR2 SASEGT. V dropped 6 bases and J dropped 4; count of bases not matched to a gene: 4. The CDR3 runs 13 residues. The chain's CDR3 is CASRREGIYEQYF. The CDR3 nucleotides read TGTGCCAGCAGGCGGGAGGGGATTTACGAGCAGTACTTC.

J is TRBJ2-3 and V is TRBV2; 9 bases align to TRBD2. The CDR3 spans 16 residues. Germline V lookup: CDR1 SNHLY, CDR2 FYNNEI. V dropped 3 bases and J dropped 2; count of bases not matched to a gene: 6. Here the CDR3 DNA reads TGTGCCAGCAGTGACGGCGGGAGGGGGTACACAGATACGCAGTATTTT. Encoded protein: CASSDGGRGYTDTQYF. The full variable domain, its missing parts supplied by reference TRBV2 and TRBJ2-3, is EPEVTQTPSHQVTQMGQEVILRCVPISNHLYFYWYRQILGQKVEFLVSFYNNEISEKSEIFDDQFSVERPDGSNFTLKIRSTKLEDSAMYFCASSDGGRGYTDTQYFGPGTRLTVL.